This is a list of T cell receptor beta chains from one sample in a study of human T cells and chemical hapten exposure. TCRdb re-analysed the RACE reads in MiXCR, keeping a single row per CDR3 protein. The sample yields some 360,000 distinct CDR3 sequences, roughly 5.3% seen once. The sample here was whole blood, taken in connection with sensitization to the hapten diphenylcyclopropenone (DPC). The receptors were sampled from a woman in her fifties or sixties with alopecia areata. Some clones in this sample may be carry-over from other donors' samples. CDR3s include the opening cysteine and the closing phenylalanine or tryptophan. The D gene is left open where the match is weak. Clone size is not always given. Where it is, it says once, few, many or a class for expanded clones.

abundance	d_gene	v_gene	j_gene	len	CDR3nt	CDR3aa
few	TRBD1	TRBV9	TRBJ1-6	16	TGTGCCAGCAGCGTAGAGGGGCAGGGGGCGAATTCACCCCTCCACTTT	CASSVEGQGANSPLHF
few	TRBD1	TRBV19	TRBJ2-7	15	TGTGCCAGTAGTATACGCAGGGGACAGGGCTACGAGCAGTACTTC	CASSIRRGQGYEQYF
few	NA	TRBV12-3/TRBV12-4	TRBJ2-1	13	TGTGCCAGCAGTTTAATGCCAGGCGATGAGCAGTTCTTC	CASSLMPGDEQFF
many	NA	TRBV20-1	TRBJ1-5	14	TGCAGTGTTGTGAGAGACGGCAACAATCAGCCCCAGCATTTT	CSVVRDGNNQPQHF
many	NA	TRBV29-1	TRBJ2-6	14	TGCAGCGTTGGGGTCGAATCTGGGGCCAACGTCCTGACTTTC	CSVGVESGANVLTF
NA	NA	TRBV7-2	TRBJ2-3	15	TGTGCCAGCAGCTTAGCCGGACAACGCACAGATACGCAGTATTTT	CASSLAGQRTDTQYF
NA	NA	TRBV6-5	TRBJ2-3	14	TGTGCCAGCAGTTACAGGGTGAGCACAGATACGCAGTATTTT	CASSYRVSTDTQYF
NA	NA	TRBV7-2	TRBJ1-1	14	TGTGCCAGCTTTCCCAAGGATGGGTTAACTGAAGCTTTCTTT	CASFPKDGLTEAFF
many	TRBD2	TRBV7-6	TRBJ2-3	16	TGTGCCAGCAGCTTAGAGGCCGGGGGGGCCTTAGATACGCAGTATTTT	CASSLEAGGALDTQYF
NA	TRBD2	TRBV7-2	TRBJ2-3	15	TGTGCCAGCAGTCGGACTAGCGCCCGCACAGATACGCAGTATTTT	CASSRTSARTDTQYF
many	TRBD2	TRBV7-2	TRBJ2-1	19	TGTGCCAGCAGCTTAGCGGGGGGACTAGCGGGATCTTCCTACAATGAGCAGTTCTTC	CASSLAGGLAGSSYNEQFF
many	NA	TRBV4-1	TRBJ2-3	16	TGCGCCAGCAGCCCCTCGACTAATGACCGCGGAGATACGCAGTATTTT	CASSPSTNDRGDTQYF
many	NA	TRBV25-1	TRBJ2-7	12	TGTGCCAGCAGTGGCGTAGGTTACGAGCAGTACTTC	CASSGVGYEQYF
many	TRBD2	TRBV5-4	TRBJ2-3	16	TGTGCCAGCAGGGGGGGAGTAGCGGGATTCCCAGATACGCAGTATTTT	CASRGGVAGFPDTQYF
few	NA	TRBV7-2	TRBJ1-2	12	TGTGCCAGCAGCGGGGGCCCGTATGGCTACACCTTC	CASSGGPYGYTF
NA	NA	TRBV7-2	TRBJ2-3	13	TGTGCCAGCAGACTAGGGGGAGCCGATACGCAGTATTTT	CASRLGGADTQYF
many	NA	TRBV20-1	TRBJ1-6	14	TGCAGTGCTAGAGATAAAAACAGGAATTCACCCCTCCACTTT	CSARDKNRNSPLHF
few	TRBD1	TRBV7-2	TRBJ2-3	16	TGTGCCAGCAGCTTCGTGGGACAGGGGAACCCAGATACGCAGTATTTT	CASSFVGQGNPDTQYF
many	NA	TRBV20-1	TRBJ1-1	12	TGCAGTGCTCGCCCGGGGGGGACTGAAGCTTTCTTT	CSARPGGTEAFF
NA	NA	TRBV7-9	TRBJ1-1	17	TGTGCCAGCAGCTCTCTGAGGGCAGGCTTGTTGAACACTGAAGCTTTCTTT	CASSSLRAGLLNTEAFF
few	NA	TRBV7-9	TRBJ2-3	17	TGTGCCAGCAGCTTTCTAGAGGGTTTCTATATCGCAGATACGCAGTATTTT	CASSFLEGFYIADTQYF
few	TRBD1	TRBV6-1	TRBJ2-1	14	TGTGCCAGCAGTCCTGACAGGGGGAGAAATGAGCAGTTCTTC	CASSPDRGRNEQFF
many	TRBD2	TRBV6-2/TRBV6-3	TRBJ2-7	16	TGTGCCAGCGGTTTATCCGGGACTAGCGGTGTCTACGAGCAGTACTTC	CASGLSGTSGVYEQYF
many	NA	TRBV28	TRBJ2-6	19	TGTGCCAGCAGTTTACTCCCTGGGCAGGGGGGTTTTGGGGCCAACGTCCTGACTTTC	CASSLLPGQGGFGANVLTF
NA	NA	TRBV14	TRBJ2-4	16	TGTGCCAGCAGCCAAGAACGGGATCGAACGGAAAACATTCAGTACTTC	CASSQERDRTENIQYF
few	TRBD1	TRBV7-2	TRBJ2-5	16	TGTGCCAGCAGCCAGACAGGGGCTGAGTACCAAGAGACCCAGTACTTC	CASSQTGAEYQETQYF
many	TRBD1	TRBV14	TRBJ2-2	14	TGTGCCAGCAACCGGGACAGCAACACCGGGGAGCTGTTTTTT	CASNRDSNTGELFF
many	NA	TRBV11-2	TRBJ1-1	12	TGTGCCAGCGGCGTCGCGAACACTGAAGCTTTCTTT	CASGVANTEAFF
few	NA	TRBV6-2/TRBV6-3	TRBJ1-2	11	TGTGCCAGCCGATCCCTTGACAAGACCCACTTC	CASRSLDKTHF
NA	TRBD1	TRBV6-5	TRBJ1-1	14	TGTGCCAGCAGTTGGCGACAGGGCTCCACTGAAGCTTTCTTT	CASSWRQGSTEAFF
few	NA	TRBV21-1	TRBJ2-7	17	TGTGCCAGCAGCAGCGGTCCTAACTTAGACAGGACCTACGGGCAGTACTTC	CASSSGPNLDRTYGQYF
many	NA	TRBV18	TRBJ2-5	15	TGTGCCAGCTCAGAAGTTTCACAGGGAGGTGGGGCCCAGTACTTC	CASSEVSQGGGAQYF
many	NA	TRBV7-6	TRBJ2-4	13	TGTGCCAGCAGCCCCGTTTTCCCGGGCATTCAGTACTTC	CASSPVFPGIQYF
many	NA	TRBV11-2	TRBJ2-1	14	TGTGCCAGCGCGCGGGGCCCTCGAGCTGCTGACTACCTATTC	CASARGPRAADYLF
many	TRBD2	TRBV7-9	TRBJ2-2	13	TGTGCCAGCGAAGGACTAGGGACCGGGGAGCTGTTTTTT	CASEGLGTGELFF
NA	TRBD1	TRBV27	TRBJ1-5	16	TGTGCCAGCAGTTTACGCCGGGACAGGTACAATCAGCCCCAGCATTTT	CASSLRRDRYNQPQHF
few	NA	TRBV20-1	TRBJ1-5	14	TGCAGTGCTTCCCGGTCGGGGTCCAATCAGCCCCAGCATTTT	CSASRSGSNQPQHF
few	NA	TRBV30	TRBJ1-1	12	TGTGCCTGGAGTGTAGGGGAGACTGAAGCTTTCTTT	CAWSVGETEAFF
many	NA	TRBV7-9	TRBJ2-1	15	TGTGCCAGCAGCTTCAGGGCAGGGGATAACAATGAGCAGTTCTTC	CASSFRAGDNNEQFF
many	NA	TRBV7-2	TRBJ1-6	13	TGTGCCAGCAGCTCCGTTATTAATTCACCCCTCCACTTT	CASSSVINSPLHF